Listed below are T cell receptor beta chains from one sample, sequenced in a study of blood T cell repertoires in COVID-19. TCRdb's table, derived via immunoSEQ multiplex PCR, lists solely in-frame clones and lacks some. The sample contains over 450,000 clones, about 89% of which appear only once. The sample taken for sequencing was peripheral blood. The receptor set was obtained from a woman aged 50 to 60 with COVID-19, enrolled during active disease. Each CDR3 is given with its conserved first and last residue. Fields, in order: clone size, J gene, D gene, V gene, CDR3 DNA, CDR3 protein. D genes are given only for firm matches. Not every row has a clone size; where given, it reads once, few, many or a size class.

few	TRBJ2-7	TRBD1	TRBV2	TGTGCCAGCAGTGAATGGGGACAGGGGAGGGACGAGCAGTACTTC	CASSEWGQGRDEQYF
.	TRBJ2-1	.	TRBV14	TGTGCCAGCAGCCTCGCATGGGCAGGGGCCAACAATGAGCAGTTCTTC	CASSLAWAGANNEQFF
.	TRBJ1-1	.	TRBV4-1	TGCGCCAGCAGCCAAGATTGGGTCAGGGGCCGTGTATTC	CASSQDWVRGRVF
.	TRBJ1-2	.	TRBV10-2	TGCGCCAGCAGTGAACGGGGGGTGAATGGCTACACCTTC	CASSERGVNGYTF
.	TRBJ2-1	TRBD1	TRBV29-1	TGCAGCGTTGAACAGGGGGCCGGAGTGAACAATGAGCAGTTCTTC	CSVEQGAGVNNEQFF
.	TRBJ1-2	.	TRBV7-9	TGTGCCAGCAGCCCTACGGGGAGGGATGGCTATGGCTACACCTTC	CASSPTGRDGYGYTF
.	TRBJ1-1	.	TRBV4-2	TGTGCCAGCAGCCGACTAGCGGTAGGAGAAGGGAACACTGAAGCTTTCTTT	CASSRLAVGEGNTEAFF
.	TRBJ1-1	.	TRBV4-2	TGTGCCAGCAGCCAAGAAGGCAGGGTGATTGATGAAGCTTTCTTT	CASSQEGRVIDEAFF
.	TRBJ2-2	.	TRBV3-1/TRBV3-2	TGTGCCAGCAGCACGAGGGTAACCGGGGAGCTGTTTTTT	CASSTRVTGELFF
.	TRBJ2-3	.	TRBV29-1	TGCAGCGTTGCCGCGACAGTGGATACGCAGTATTTT	CSVAATVDTQYF
.	TRBJ1-1	.	TRBV10-1	TGCGCCAGCAGTGAAGCCGGGGGTGGCACTGAAGCTTTCTTT	CASSEAGGGTEAFF